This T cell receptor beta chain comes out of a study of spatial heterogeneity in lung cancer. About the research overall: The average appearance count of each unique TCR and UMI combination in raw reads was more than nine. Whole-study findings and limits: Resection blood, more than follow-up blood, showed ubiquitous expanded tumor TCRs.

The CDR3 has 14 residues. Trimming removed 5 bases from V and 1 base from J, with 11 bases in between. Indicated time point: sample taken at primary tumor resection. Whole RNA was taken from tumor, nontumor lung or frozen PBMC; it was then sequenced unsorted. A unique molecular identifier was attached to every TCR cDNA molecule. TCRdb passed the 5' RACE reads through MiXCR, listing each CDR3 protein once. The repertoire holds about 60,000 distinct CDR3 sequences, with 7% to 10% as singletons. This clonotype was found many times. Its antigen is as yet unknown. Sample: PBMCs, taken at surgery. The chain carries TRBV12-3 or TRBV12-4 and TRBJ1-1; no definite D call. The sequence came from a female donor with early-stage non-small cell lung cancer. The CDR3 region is CASSRTETNTEAFF. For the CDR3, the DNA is TGTGCCAGCAGTAGAACAGAAACGAACACTGAAGCTTTCTTT.